Described below is a single T cell receptor beta chain sequence and its context. The junction departs from the called germline gene at one end, perhaps through a read error. The data are from a study of T-cell reconstitution after alpha-beta-depleted transplantation in children. The TCRbeta library incorporated unique molecular identifiers. TCRdb analysed the PCR reads with MiXCR anew, one entry per CDR3 protein. Found here are around 400,000 distinct CDR3 sequences, roughly 22% of them singletons; the top ten hold 3.8%. CDR3 length equals 17 residues. Looked up from germline, CDR1 is LGHDT and CDR2 is YNNKEL (reference sequence).

V and J are TRBV3-1 and TRBJ2-3; 7 bases fit TRBD2. This clonotype was sampled from a human donor who donated a stem cell graft to a child with acute myeloid leukemia. The sequencing used PBMCs from the stem cell graft donor, collected from the stem cell graft. The CDR3 spells CACSQDSGTRVTDTQYF. For the CDR3, the DNA is TGTGCCTGCAGCCAAGACAGCGGGACCAGGGTGACAGATACGCAGTATTTT.